The 18 T cell receptor beta chains below were found in one sample sequenced in a study of T cell responses to AZD1222 COVID-19 vaccine (dated by TCRdb to the early 2020s). The time point tag for this specimen amounts to: about 28 days (+/-7) after the second vaccine dose. The treatment or condition label, as the study defines it: meningococcal conjugate vaccine given as trial control. Library creation used the immunoSEQ multiplex PCR assay. TCRdb limited this immuneACCESS table to in-frame rearrangements with V and J called. A share of clones is missing; checked studies link under half to unresolved V genes, and the rest is unexplained. For this sample the table gives 150,000 to 200,000 clones, of which roughly nine tenths were detected only once. Less than 4.5% of the sample lies in the top ten. The material sequenced was peripheral blood, taken 28 days after the second dose of the MenACWY control vaccine. The origin of the receptors is an adult who received the MenACWY meningococcal vaccine as a control.

The rearrangement joins TRBV27 to TRBJ2-7; a weak D match, TRBD2 (5 bases). The CDR3 runs to 16 residues. Per germline, CDR1 MNHEY and CDR2 SMNVEV (reference sequence). V lost 1 base to trimming and J lost 0 bases, with 13 bases between them. In nucleotides, the CDR3 is TGTGCCAGCAGTTTATACGAGGGCGGAATCTCCTACGAGCAGTACTTC. Protein sequence: CASSLYEGGISYEQYF.

The gene calls are TRBV7-2 and TRBJ2-3, with TRBD1 identical over 9 bases. J was trimmed by 3 bases and V by 11 bases; bases with no gene match: 6. The CDR3 covers 13 residues. The germline V gene encodes CDR1 SGHTA and CDR2 FQGNSA. CDR3 sequence (DNA): TGTGCCGGGGGGACAGGGCGTACAGATACGCAGTATTTT. Its protein is CAGGTGRTDTQYF.

J is TRBJ1-2 and V is TRBV9, with D maybe TRBD1 (6 bases). CDR1 and CDR2 from the germline V gene are SGDLS and YYNGEE. This CDR3 has 13 amino acids. V was trimmed by 0 bases and J by 8 bases, leaving 11 bases between them. In DNA form, the CDR3 reads TGTGCCAGCAGCGTAGTAGGGGGTTACGGCTACACCTTC. It encodes CASSVVGGYGYTF. Together with reference TRBV9 and TRBJ1-2, the CDR3 gives the full variable domain: DSGVTQTPKHLITATGQRVTLRCSPRSGDLSVYWYQQSLDQGLQFLIQYYNGEERAKGNILERFSAQQFPDLHSELNLSSLELGDSALYFCASSVVGGYGYTFGSGTRLTVV.

The chain employs TRBV6-2 or TRBV6-3 and TRBJ2-2, with 11 bases that match TRBD1. Germline values: CDR1 MNHEY, CDR2 SVGEGT. V lost 5 bases to trimming and J lost 4 bases; unmatched junction nucleotides: 9. CDR3 size: 17 residues. The CDR3: CASSRRTGGVSTGELFF. For the CDR3, the DNA is TGTGCCAGCAGTAGAAGGACAGGGGGCGTTAGCACCGGGGAGCTGTTTTTT.

J is TRBJ2-5 and V is TRBV6-2 or TRBV6-3; 7 nucleotides align to TRBD2. The CDR3 consists of 15 residues. J gave up 5 bases and V 2 bases, and 8 bases lay outside the gene matches. CDR1 and CDR2 from the germline V gene are MNHEY and SVGEGT. The CDR3 DNA is TGTGCCAGCAGTTACGACGGCGGGAGAGGGGAGACCCAGTACTTC. Amino acid sequence: CASSYDGGRGETQYF.

The V gene is TRBV29-1, the J gene TRBJ1-2; 11 bases are a match to TRBD1. Germline assignment: CDR1 SQVTM and CDR2 ANQGSEA. The CDR3 is 14 residues long. J was trimmed by 1 base and V by 3 bases; bases with no gene match: 1. The CDR3 DNA follows: TGCAGCGTTGAGGGGACAGGGGGTAACTATGGCTACACCTTC. It is translated as CSVEGTGGNYGYTF.

This clone was seen more than once but under ten times. This chain uses TRBV27 with TRBJ2-7, with 13 bases lining up with TRBD2. V lost 7 bases, J lost 5 bases, and 2 bases stayed unmatched. This CDR3 comprises 13 residues. Germline lookup yields CDR1 MNHEY and CDR2 SMNVEV (reference sequence). CDR3 sequence: CASKLAGGHEQYF. In nucleotides, the CDR3 is TGTGCCAGCAAACTAGCGGGAGGGCACGAGCAGTACTTC.

This rearrangement joins TRBV6-5 to TRBJ1-2; D is unresolved. Germline-derived CDR1 and CDR2 are MNHEY and SVGAGI. This CDR3 region has 10 residues. V was pared by 6 bases and J by 8 bases, with 7 bases between. For the CDR3, the DNA is TGTGCCAGCAGGGACGTAGGCTACACCTTC. It yields the protein CASRDVGYTF.

The V call is TRBV3-1 (or the pseudogene TRBV3-2), the J call TRBJ1-2; TRBD1 matches 7 bases. This CDR3 is 15 amino acids long. J was trimmed by 3 bases and V by 3 bases; bases with no gene match: 7. Germline V lookup: CDR1 LGHDT, CDR2 YNNKEL (reference sequence). The CDR3 DNA reads as TGTGCCAGCAGCCACCGGACAGGAGGGGACTATGGCTACACCTTC. Translating gives CASSHRTGGDYGYTF.

The chain recombines TRBV30 with TRBJ1-1; D is uncertain. CDR3 length: 14 amino acids. Trimming left V 2 bases short and J 1 base short, with 11 bases between. CDR1 GTSNPN and CDR2 SVGIG come from the germline V gene (reference sequence). CDR3 DNA: TGTGCCTGGAGTTACGCCTTGACGAACACTGAAGCTTTCTTT. This sequence encodes CAWSYALTNTEAFF.

The V and J genes are TRBV6-5 and TRBJ1-1; D is undetermined. The CDR3 contains 14 residues. The germline V gene encodes CDR1 MNHEY and CDR2 SVGAGI. The V gene lost 2 bases and the J gene lost 1 base, with 8 bases spanning the gap. Here the CDR3 DNA reads TGTGCCAGCAGTTACCCGGGAGGGAACACTGAAGCTTTCTTT. Amino acid sequence: CASSYPGGNTEAFF.

This chain joins TRBV7-9 and TRBJ1-4; no reliable D call. Trimming shortened V by 2 bases and J by 5 bases, and 9 bases separated the two germline ends. Germline assignment: CDR1 SEHNR and CDR2 FQNEAQ (reference sequence). The CDR3 has 14 residues. CDR3 sequence: CASSLMAANEKLFF. The CDR3 DNA reads as TGTGCCAGCAGCTTAATGGCCGCAAATGAAAAACTGTTTTTT.

CDR3 in DNA: TGTGCCAGCCATTCCGGACTAGCGATGAACAATGAGCAGTTCTTC. Translation gives CASHSGLAMNNEQFF. The rearrangement uses TRBV2 and TRBJ2-1, with 9 bases fitting TRBD2. Trimming took 8 bases from V and 5 from J; bases not matched to a gene: 10. This CDR3 is 15 amino acids long. CDR1 and CDR2 from the germline V gene are SNHLY and FYNNEI.

The V and J genes are TRBV19 and TRBJ1-2; D ambiguous. CDR3 length equals 13 residues. Germline-derived CDR1 and CDR2 are LNHDA and SQIVND (reference sequence). Trimming took 5 bases from V and 5 from J, leaving 12 bases between them. The chain's CDR3 is CASSSLTGYGYTF. CDR3 sequence (DNA): TGTGCCAGTAGTTCCCTGACGGGTTATGGCTACACCTTC.

This sequence joins TRBV5-1 and TRBJ2-7, with 8 bases that match TRBD2. The CDR3 consists of 16 residues. The V gene's germline CDR1 is SGHRS and CDR2 YFSETQ. Trimming removed 6 bases from V and 0 bases from J; junction bases left unmatched: 11. The CDR3 spells CASTPGGDGRSYEQYF. The CDR3 DNA follows: TGCGCCAGCACCCCCGGGGGGGACGGACGCTCCTACGAGCAGTACTTC.

In DNA form, the CDR3 reads TGTGCCAGCAGCTTACTGCCAGGGGGAACCTACGAGCAGTACTTC. Its translation is CASSLLPGGTYEQYF. This chain joins TRBV7-3 and TRBJ2-7, with TRBD1 matching 7 bases. V lost 2 bases to trimming and J lost 2 bases; unmatched junction nucleotides: 6. Per the germline V gene, CDR1 is SGHTA and CDR2 is FQGTGA. This CDR3 region has 15 residues.

The gene calls are TRBV12-3 or TRBV12-4 and TRBJ1-2; D is ambiguous. The CDR3 consists of 12 residues. Trimming removed 6 bases from V and 6 bases from J, with 11 bases in between. The DNA for the CDR3 is TGTGCCAGCAGGTCCCAGGCGGATGGCTACACCTTC. Translated, it gives CASRSQADGYTF.

The rearrangement uses TRBV5-1 and TRBJ2-4; the match to TRBD1 covers 7 bases. CDR1 and CDR2 from the germline V gene are SGHRS and YFSETQ. With 3 bases clipped from V and 3 bases from J, the junction kept 12 bases outside the gene matches. This CDR3 is 17 amino acids long. CDR3 sequence (DNA): TGCGCCAGCAGCTCATCCCAGGGGGAAGTAGGCAAAAACATTCAGTACTTC. Its translation: CASSSSQGEVGKNIQYF.